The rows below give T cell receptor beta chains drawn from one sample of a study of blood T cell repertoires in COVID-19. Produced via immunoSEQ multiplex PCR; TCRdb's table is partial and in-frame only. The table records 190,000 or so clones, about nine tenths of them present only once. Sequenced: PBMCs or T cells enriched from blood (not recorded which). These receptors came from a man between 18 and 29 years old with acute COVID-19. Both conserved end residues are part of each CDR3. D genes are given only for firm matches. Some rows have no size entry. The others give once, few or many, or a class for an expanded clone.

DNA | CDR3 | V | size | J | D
TGTGCCAGCAGTGCCCGACTAGCGTGGGGCTACAATGAGCAGTTCTTC | CASSARLAWGYNEQFF | TRBV2 | . | TRBJ2-1 | TRBD2
TGTGCCTGGAGTGTTACCAGGGCTCCTGGAAACACCATATATTTT | CAWSVTRAPGNTIYF | TRBV30 | . | TRBJ1-3 | .
TGTGCCAGCAGCCTGAATGCCGGGGAGACCCAGTACTTC | CASSLNAGETQYF | TRBV7-2 | few | TRBJ2-5 | .
TGTGCCAGCACGGGACAGGGTTCGAACACTGAAGCTTTCTTT | CASTGQGSNTEAFF | TRBV2 | . | TRBJ1-1 | TRBD1
TGTGCCAGCAGCTTAGGGGCAGATGATGGCTACACCTTC | CASSLGADDGYTF | TRBV7-2 | . | TRBJ1-2 | .
TGTGCCATCAGTGAAGAAGAGACACCCCTCCACTTT | CAISEEETPLHF | TRBV10-3 | . | TRBJ1-6 | .
TGCGCCAGCAGCTTGGAAAGCACCTCCTACGAGCAGTACTTC | CASSLESTSYEQYF | TRBV5-1 | . | TRBJ2-7 | .
TGTGCCAGTAGTTTGAAGCTTTCCTACGAGCAGTACTTC | CASSLKLSYEQYF | TRBV19 | . | TRBJ2-7 | .
TGTGCCAGCAGCTCAGGGGAAGGCTATGGCTACACCTTC | CASSSGEGYGYTF | TRBV11-1 | . | TRBJ1-2 | .
TGTGCCATCAGCCGACAGGGGGTGACAGATACGCAGTATTTT | CAISRQGVTDTQYF | TRBV10-3 | . | TRBJ2-3 | TRBD1
TGCGCCAGCAGCTTGGCCCCAGCGGGAGCGAACAATGAGCAGTTCTTC | CASSLAPAGANNEQFF | TRBV5-1 | . | TRBJ2-1 | TRBD2
TGTGCCAGCCTAGCGGGAGGGCCTGGGGAGCAGTACTTC | CASLAGGPGEQYF | TRBV28 | few | TRBJ2-7 | TRBD2
TGTGCCAGCAGTAGGACAGGGAGCAATCAGCCCCAGCATTTT | CASSRTGSNQPQHF | TRBV28 | . | TRBJ1-5 | TRBD1
TGTGCCAGCAGGAAAGGGACAGGGGTTGGAAACACCATATATTTT | CASRKGTGVGNTIYF | TRBV9 | . | TRBJ1-3 | TRBD1
TGTGCCAGCAGCTCCGTTGAAAAACTGTTTTTT | CASSSVEKLFF | TRBV7-9 | once | TRBJ1-4 | .
TGTGCCAGCAGCTTAGCCTCGACCCAGGACAGGCAGTACTTC | CASSLASTQDRQYF | TRBV7-2 | . | TRBJ2-4 | TRBD1
TGTGCCAGCAGCTTAGCGGTCAGATTGAATTCACCCCTCCACTTT | CASSLAVRLNSPLHF | TRBV7-9 | . | TRBJ1-6 | .
TGTGCCAGCAGTTACGACGGTTTCGGGGGCTACACCTTC | CASSYDGFGGYTF | TRBV6-2/TRBV6-3 | . | TRBJ1-2 | .
TGTGCCTGGAGTGTACTTGAGGGAAAATCTGAAGCTTTCTTT | CAWSVLEGKSEAFF | TRBV30 | . | TRBJ1-1 | .
TGCGCCAGCAGTGAAGGAAGGTGGGGCGGTGGAAACACCATATATTTT | CASSEGRWGGGNTIYF | TRBV10-2 | . | TRBJ1-3 | .
TGTGCCAGCAGTTACGCTAGCGGTGGGAATGAGCAGTTCTTC | CASSYASGGNEQFF | TRBV6-2/TRBV6-3 | few | TRBJ2-1 | TRBD2
TGTGCCAGCAGTCGACCGGGACAGCAAACTGAAGCTTTCTTT | CASSRPGQQTEAFF | TRBV28 | . | TRBJ1-1 | TRBD1
TGTGCCAGCAGTTACTCTCCGCTTAGCGGGAGGGTCCAGTTCTTC | CASSYSPLSGRVQFF | TRBV6-2/TRBV6-3 | few | TRBJ2-1 | TRBD2
TGTGCCAGCGGGGTTAGCGGGAGTTATGACGAGCAGTACTTC | CASGVSGSYDEQYF | TRBV28 | once | TRBJ2-7 | TRBD2
TGTGCCAGCTCACTGTTGGGCGGACAAGATACGCAGTATTTT | CASSLLGGQDTQYF | TRBV18 | few | TRBJ2-3 | .
TGTGCCAGCAGCCCAATCGAAAGAGGGACAGACGCCGGGGAGCTGTTTTTT | CASSPIERGTDAGELFF | TRBV7-3 | few | TRBJ2-2 | TRBD1
TGCGCCAGCAGCCAGGAGTCCGGTACCGGGACAGGAGCCTACGAGCAGTACTTC | CASSQESGTGTGAYEQYF | TRBV4-1 | . | TRBJ2-7 | TRBD1
TGCGCCAGCAGCACGGACGGACAGGTGAACACTGAAGCTTTCTTT | CASSTDGQVNTEAFF | TRBV5-1 | . | TRBJ1-1 | TRBD1
TGTGCCAGCTCACCACCAACAGGGTCTGGGGCCAACGTCCTGACTTTC | CASSPPTGSGANVLTF | TRBV18 | . | TRBJ2-6 | .
TGTGCCAGTAGTAGGACAGCTACAGATACGCAGTATTTT | CASSRTATDTQYF | TRBV19 | . | TRBJ2-3 | .
TGTGCCAGCAGTGAGGCAGAAAATTCACCCCTCCACTTT | CASSEAENSPLHF | TRBV6-4 | few | TRBJ1-6 | .
TGCAGCATTCTTAGCGGGAGCGAAGGAAGCGAGCAGTACTTC | CSILSGSEGSEQYF | TRBV29-1 | few | TRBJ2-7 | TRBD2
TGCGCCAGCAGCCAAGCGGGAGGGGTGGATACGCAGTATTTT | CASSQAGGVDTQYF | TRBV4-3 | once | TRBJ2-3 | TRBD2
TGTGCCAGCAGCCGTGACAGGAGGTTGAACTATGGCTACACCTTC | CASSRDRRLNYGYTF | TRBV5-4 | . | TRBJ1-2 | .
TGTGCCAGCAGCGTGGGAGGGAACACCGGGGAGCTGTTTTTT | CASSVGGNTGELFF | TRBV9 | . | TRBJ2-2 | .
TGTGCCAGCAGCTTGGAACTAGGGTACGAGCAGTACTTC | CASSLELGYEQYF | TRBV5-4 | once | TRBJ2-7 | .
TGTGCCAGCAGCTCGACTAGCGGACAAGAGACCCAGTACTTC | CASSSTSGQETQYF | TRBV5-6 | . | TRBJ2-5 | TRBD2
TGTGCCAGTAGTATACGGAGCAATCAAGAGACCCAGTACTTC | CASSIRSNQETQYF | TRBV19 | . | TRBJ2-5 | .
TGCGCCAGCAGCTCAGGGGCGGGAGGGTACAATGAGCAGTTCTTC | CASSSGAGGYNEQFF | TRBV5-1 | . | TRBJ2-1 | TRBD2
TGTGCCAGCAGCTCGAGAGCGGGGAATGAGCAGTTCTTC | CASSSRAGNEQFF | TRBV7-8 | . | TRBJ2-1 | TRBD2
TGCGCCAGCAGCCTCCTACTAGCGGGACGGTACGAGCAGTACTTC | CASSLLLAGRYEQYF | TRBV4-3 | . | TRBJ2-7 | TRBD2
TGTGCCAGCAGCTCCGGACAGGGGACCAGAGAATCCTACGAGCAGTACTTC | CASSSGQGTRESYEQYF | TRBV7-9 | . | TRBJ2-7 | TRBD1
TGTGCCAGTAGTATCGACAGGGACAATCAGCCCCAGCATTTT | CASSIDRDNQPQHF | TRBV19 | . | TRBJ1-5 | TRBD1
TGTGCCAGCTCACCTGAGTCAAGGGGCTCCTACGAGCAGTACTTC | CASSPESRGSYEQYF | TRBV18 | . | TRBJ2-7 | .
TGTGCCAGCAGTTCTCGGACTAGCGGAAACGAGCAGTACTTC | CASSSRTSGNEQYF | TRBV28 | . | TRBJ2-7 | TRBD2